A selection of T cell receptor beta chains follows, all from one sample in a study of response to subunit inactivated influenza vaccine. MiXCR, run by TCRdb on the RT-PCR reads, gives a single entry per CDR3 protein. The repertoire holds over 750,000 distinct CDR3 sequences, with around 20% as singletons. The source material was PBMCs from blood, sampled 5 days after vaccination. The receptors originated from a man in his forties or fifties who received an inactivated influenza vaccine. CDR3s include the opening cysteine and the closing phenylalanine or tryptophan. Each record gives: clone size, J gene, V gene, D gene, CDR3 protein, CDR3 DNA. D genes are given only for firm matches. Part of the rows lack a size; the others show once, few, many or a class for expanded clones.

clone_size: .
j_call: TRBJ2-5
v_call: TRBV20-1
d_call: TRBD1
cdr3_aa: CSARADRVVRVETQYF
cdr3_nt: TGCAGTGCTAGAGCGGACAGGGTTGTGAGGGTGGAGACCCAGTACTTC

clone_size: few
j_call: TRBJ2-5
v_call: TRBV5-5
d_call: .
cdr3_aa: CASSFGGRIKETQYF
cdr3_nt: TGTGCCAGCAGCTTTGGTGGTCGCATCAAAGAGACCCAGTACTTC

clone_size: .
j_call: TRBJ2-5
v_call: TRBV6-1
d_call: .
cdr3_aa: CASSESGRGQYF
cdr3_nt: TGTGCCAGCAGTGAATCGGGAAGGGGCCAGTACTTC

clone_size: .
j_call: TRBJ2-1
v_call: TRBV20-1
d_call: TRBD2
cdr3_aa: CSARAASGSYEQFF
cdr3_nt: TGCAGTGCTAGGGCGGCTAGCGGGAGTTATGAGCAGTTCTTC

clone_size: .
j_call: TRBJ1-2
v_call: TRBV5-4
d_call: .
cdr3_aa: CASSSLDLVNYGYTF
cdr3_nt: TGTGCCAGCAGCTCCCTGGATTTGGTAAACTATGGCTACACCTTC

clone_size: few
j_call: TRBJ2-1
v_call: TRBV20-1
d_call: .
cdr3_aa: CSAVGEQSSYNEQFF
cdr3_nt: TGCAGTGCCGTTGGAGAACAAAGCTCCTACAATGAGCAGTTCTTC

clone_size: .
j_call: TRBJ2-7
v_call: TRBV7-2
d_call: .
cdr3_aa: CASSLVGQYEQYF
cdr3_nt: TGTGCCAGCAGCTTAGTTGGACAGTACGAGCAGTACTTC

clone_size: many
j_call: TRBJ2-7
v_call: TRBV12-3/TRBV12-4
d_call: .
cdr3_aa: CASSLSTWSREQYF
cdr3_nt: TGTGCCAGCAGTTTATCGACTTGGTCGAGAGAGCAGTACTTC

clone_size: few
j_call: TRBJ2-1
v_call: TRBV20-1
d_call: .
cdr3_aa: CSARADYPPRNEQFF
cdr3_nt: TGCAGTGCTAGGGCGGACTACCCTCCAAGGAATGAGCAGTTCTTC

clone_size: .
j_call: TRBJ2-1
v_call: TRBV28
d_call: .
cdr3_aa: CASSFRAYNEQFF
cdr3_nt: TGTGCCAGCAGTTTCCGGGCGTACAATGAGCAGTTCTTC

clone_size: .
j_call: TRBJ1-2
v_call: TRBV5-5
d_call: .
cdr3_aa: CASSSITAWGPSHGGYTF
cdr3_nt: TGTGCCAGCAGCTCCATAACCGCCTGGGGGCCCAGTCATGGTGGCTACACCTTC

clone_size: .
j_call: TRBJ2-1
v_call: TRBV7-9
d_call: TRBD2
cdr3_aa: CASSLLAGGFGEQFF
cdr3_nt: TGTGCCAGCAGCTTACTAGCGGGAGGGTTCGGTGAGCAGTTCTTC

clone_size: few
j_call: TRBJ2-4
v_call: TRBV20-1
d_call: TRBD2
cdr3_aa: CSASTSGGKNIQYF
cdr3_nt: TGCAGTGCTTCGACTAGCGGGGGGAAAAACATTCAGTACTTC

clone_size: .
j_call: TRBJ2-3
v_call: TRBV23-1
d_call: .
cdr3_aa: CASSQPATGVTQYF
cdr3_nt: TGCGCCAGCAGTCAACCCGCGACCGGGGTTACGCAGTATTTT

clone_size: .
j_call: TRBJ2-5
v_call: TRBV4-3
d_call: .
cdr3_aa: CASSQDLLPVETQYF
cdr3_nt: TGCGCCAGCAGCCAAGATTTACTCCCAGTAGAGACCCAGTACTTC

clone_size: few
j_call: TRBJ2-1
v_call: TRBV7-2
d_call: TRBD2
cdr3_aa: CASSSKGLGSYNEQFF
cdr3_nt: TGTGCCAGCAGCTCCAAGGGACTAGGCTCCTACAATGAGCAGTTCTTC

clone_size: few
j_call: TRBJ2-7
v_call: TRBV18
d_call: .
cdr3_aa: CASSPVGGINEQYF
cdr3_nt: TGTGCCAGCTCACCAGTGGGGGGTATTAACGAGCAGTACTTC

clone_size: few
j_call: TRBJ1-2
v_call: TRBV5-1
d_call: TRBD1
cdr3_aa: CASSLGYRGFYGYTF
cdr3_nt: TGCGCCAGCAGCTTGGGGTACAGGGGGTTCTACGGCTACACCTTC

clone_size: .
j_call: TRBJ1-5
v_call: TRBV20-1
d_call: .
cdr3_aa: CSARDRGGLQPQHF
cdr3_nt: TGCAGTGCTAGAGATCGAGGGGGGCTCCAGCCCCAGCATTTT